This T cell receptor (beta chain) was profiled in a study of CD8 T cells in Susac syndrome. Looked up from germline, CDR1 is DFQATT and CDR2 is SNEGSKA (reference sequence). This CDR3 region has 11 residues. The ends were cut back, 5 bases at V and 9 bases at J, with 11 bases in the middle. A quantity of about 0.5 to 1 ug RNA underwent reverse transcription using random hexamers. Using its own MiXCR run on the immunoSEQ multiplex PCR reads, TCRdb lists one record per CDR3 protein. This sample yields over 95,000 distinct CDR3 sequences, of which around nine tenths are seen a single time; about 0.14% belongs to the top ten.

The sequenced material came from CD4+ T cells from PBMCs. The chain is built from TRBV20-1 and TRBJ2-1; no firm D call. The sequence was obtained from a human donor in good health. CDR3 sequence reads: CSASGPIEQFF. The CDR3 region has the DNA TGCAGTGCTTCAGGACCGATTGAGCAGTTCTTC.